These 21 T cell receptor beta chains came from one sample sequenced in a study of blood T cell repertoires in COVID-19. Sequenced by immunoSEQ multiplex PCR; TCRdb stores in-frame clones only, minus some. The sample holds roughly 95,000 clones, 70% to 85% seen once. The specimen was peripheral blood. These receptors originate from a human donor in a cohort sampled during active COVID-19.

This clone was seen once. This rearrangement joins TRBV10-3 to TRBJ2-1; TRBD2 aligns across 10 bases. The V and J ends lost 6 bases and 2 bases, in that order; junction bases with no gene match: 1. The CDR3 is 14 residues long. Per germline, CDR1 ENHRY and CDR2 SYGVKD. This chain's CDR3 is CAIRGTSAYNEQFF. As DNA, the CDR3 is TGTGCCATCAGAGGGACTAGCGCCTACAATGAGCAGTTCTTC.

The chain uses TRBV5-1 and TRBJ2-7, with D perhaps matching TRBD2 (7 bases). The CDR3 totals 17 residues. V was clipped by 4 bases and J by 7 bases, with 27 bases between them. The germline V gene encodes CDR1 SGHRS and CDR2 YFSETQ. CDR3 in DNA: TGCGCCAGCAGCCCCTGGAATAGGGGGGGGCCCATGGAAGAGCAGTACTTC. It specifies CASSPWNRGGPMEEQYF.

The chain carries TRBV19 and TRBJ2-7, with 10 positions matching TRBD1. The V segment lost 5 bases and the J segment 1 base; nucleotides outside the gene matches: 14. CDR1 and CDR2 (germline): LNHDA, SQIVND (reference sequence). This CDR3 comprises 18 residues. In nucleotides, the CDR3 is TGTGCCAGTAGTTATTCCGGGACAGGGGAGTCGGGGTCCTACGAGCAGTACTTC. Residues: CASSYSGTGESGSYEQYF. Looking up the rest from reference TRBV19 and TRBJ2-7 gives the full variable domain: DGGITQSPKYLFRKEGQNVTLSCEQNLNHDAMYWYRQDPGQGLRLIYYSQIVNDFQKGDIAEGYSVSREKKESFPLTVTSAQKNPTAFYLCASSYSGTGESGSYEQYFGPGTRLTVT.

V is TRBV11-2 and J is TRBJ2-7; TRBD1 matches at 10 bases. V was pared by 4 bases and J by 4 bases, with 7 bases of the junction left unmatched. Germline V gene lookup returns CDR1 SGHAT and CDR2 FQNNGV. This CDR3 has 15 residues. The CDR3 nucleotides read TGTGCCAGCAGCTCCGGGGACAGGGGATGGTACGAGCAGTACTTC. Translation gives CASSSGDRGWYEQYF.

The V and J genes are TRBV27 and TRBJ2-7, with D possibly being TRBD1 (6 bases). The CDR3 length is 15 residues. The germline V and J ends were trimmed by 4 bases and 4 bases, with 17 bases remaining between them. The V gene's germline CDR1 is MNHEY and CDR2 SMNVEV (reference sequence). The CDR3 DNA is TGTGCCAGCAGTTCTCAAACAGGGAGCCGTTACGAGCAGTACTTC. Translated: CASSSQTGSRYEQYF.

CDR3 DNA sequence: TGTGCCAGTAGAACAGCGGGGGGCTCTTACAATGAGCAGTTCTTC. Protein: CASRTAGGSYNEQFF. The chain couples TRBV19 to TRBJ2-1; TRBD2 agrees at 9 bases. Germline loops: CDR1 LNHDA, CDR2 SQIVND (reference sequence). After removal of 6 bases from V and 4 bases from J, the junction contained 7 bases not matched to a gene. The CDR3 has 15 amino acids.

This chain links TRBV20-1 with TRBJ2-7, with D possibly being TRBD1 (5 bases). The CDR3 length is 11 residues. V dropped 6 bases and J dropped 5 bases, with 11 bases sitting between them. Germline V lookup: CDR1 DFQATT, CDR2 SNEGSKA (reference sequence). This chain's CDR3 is CSALTGDEQYF. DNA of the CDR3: TGCAGTGCATTAACAGGTGACGAGCAGTACTTC.

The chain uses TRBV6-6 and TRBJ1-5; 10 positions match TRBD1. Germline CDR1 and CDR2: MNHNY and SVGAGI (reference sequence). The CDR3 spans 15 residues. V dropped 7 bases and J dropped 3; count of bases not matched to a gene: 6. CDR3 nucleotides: TGTGCCAGCACCGAGGGACAGGGGCTCAATCAGCCCCAGCATTTT. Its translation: CASTEGQGLNQPQHF.

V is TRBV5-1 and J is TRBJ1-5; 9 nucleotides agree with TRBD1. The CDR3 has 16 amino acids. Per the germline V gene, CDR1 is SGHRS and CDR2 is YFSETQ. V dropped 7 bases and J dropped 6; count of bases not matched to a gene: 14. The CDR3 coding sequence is TGCGCCAGCGATACTTCCGGGACAGGGTCTCGTCAGCCCCAGCATTTT. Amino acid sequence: CASDTSGTGSRQPQHF.

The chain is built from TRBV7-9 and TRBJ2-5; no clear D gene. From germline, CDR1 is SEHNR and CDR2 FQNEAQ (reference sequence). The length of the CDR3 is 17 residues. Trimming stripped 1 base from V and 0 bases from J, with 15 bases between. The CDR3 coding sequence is TGTGCCAGCAGCTTAGGTTTTCTAGGCGCGTACCAAGAGACCCAGTACTTC. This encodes CASSLGFLGAYQETQYF.

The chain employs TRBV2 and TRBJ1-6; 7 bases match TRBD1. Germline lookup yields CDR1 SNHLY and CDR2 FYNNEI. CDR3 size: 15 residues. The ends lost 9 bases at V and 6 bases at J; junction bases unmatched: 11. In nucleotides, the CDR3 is TGTGCCAGTACCAAACAGGGGCCGGGTAATTCACCCCTCCACTTT. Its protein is CASTKQGPGNSPLHF.

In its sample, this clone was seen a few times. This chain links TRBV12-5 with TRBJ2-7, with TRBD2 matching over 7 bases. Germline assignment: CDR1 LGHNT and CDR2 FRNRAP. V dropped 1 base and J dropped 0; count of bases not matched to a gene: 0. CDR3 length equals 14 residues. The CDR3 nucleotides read TGTGCTAGTGGTTTGGGGACTAGCTCCTACGAGCAGTACTTC. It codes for CASGLGTSSYEQYF.

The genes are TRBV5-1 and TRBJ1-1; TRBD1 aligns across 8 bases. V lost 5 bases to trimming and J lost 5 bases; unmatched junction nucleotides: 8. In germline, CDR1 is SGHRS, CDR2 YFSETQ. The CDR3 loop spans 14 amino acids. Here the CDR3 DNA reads TGCGCCAGCAGGAACGGACAGGGTGGGACTGAAGCTTTCTTT. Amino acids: CASRNGQGGTEAFF.

CDR3: CASSLVPGGWTDTQYF. As DNA, the CDR3 is TGTGCCAGCAGCTTAGTCCCAGGGGGTTGGACAGATACGCAGTATTTT. This chain uses TRBV11-2 with TRBJ2-3; 7 bases fit TRBD1. With 1 base clipped from V and 3 bases from J, the junction kept 7 bases outside the gene matches. CDR3 length equals 16 residues. Germline V gene data show CDR1 as SGHAT and CDR2 as FQNNGV.

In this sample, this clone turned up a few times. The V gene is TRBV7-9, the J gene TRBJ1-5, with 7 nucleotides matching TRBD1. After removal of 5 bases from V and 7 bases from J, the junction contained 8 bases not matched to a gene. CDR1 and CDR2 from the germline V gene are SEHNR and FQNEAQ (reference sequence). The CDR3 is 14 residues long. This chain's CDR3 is CASSPPDREQPQHF. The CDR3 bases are TGTGCCAGCAGCCCACCCGACAGGGAACAGCCCCAGCATTTT.

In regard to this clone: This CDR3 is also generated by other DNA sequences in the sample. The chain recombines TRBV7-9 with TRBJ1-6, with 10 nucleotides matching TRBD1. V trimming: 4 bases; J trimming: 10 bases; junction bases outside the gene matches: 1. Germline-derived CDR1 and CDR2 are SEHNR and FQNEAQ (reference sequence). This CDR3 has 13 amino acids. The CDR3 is CASSSTGGSPLHF. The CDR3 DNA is TGTGCCAGCAGCTCGACAGGGGGCTCACCCCTCCACTTT.

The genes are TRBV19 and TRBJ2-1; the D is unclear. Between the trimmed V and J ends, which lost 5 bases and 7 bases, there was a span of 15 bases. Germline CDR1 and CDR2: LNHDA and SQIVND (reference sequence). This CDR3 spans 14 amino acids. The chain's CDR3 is CASSPRTSRNEQFF. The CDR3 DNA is TGTGCCAGTAGTCCCCGTACTTCGAGGAATGAGCAGTTCTTC.

DNA of the CDR3: TGTGCCAGCTCAACGGCCAGGGAGGCCGGGGAGCTGTTTTTT. Encoded protein: CASSTAREAGELFF. The V and J genes are TRBV18 and TRBJ2-2, with a weak D call TRBD2 (6 bases). In germline, CDR1 is KGHSH, CDR2 LQKENI. Trimming stripped 5 bases from V and 6 bases from J, with 13 bases between. The CDR3 is made up of 14 amino acids.

CDR3 protein: CASSPPTGSGANVLTF. CDR3 in DNA: TGTGCCAGCTCACCACCGACGGGTTCTGGGGCCAACGTCCTGACTTTC. This chain links TRBV18 with TRBJ2-6; D not resolved. This CDR3 contains 16 residues. CDR1 is KGHSH and CDR2 is LQKENI in the germline V gene. V was trimmed by 0 bases and J by 1 base, leaving 7 bases between them.

CDR3 amino acids: CASRGQGDQPQHF. The CDR3 region has the DNA TGTGCCAGCAGGGGACAGGGGGACCAGCCCCAGCATTTT. This sequence joins TRBV6-5 and TRBJ1-5; 11 nucleotides line up with TRBD1. Trimming at V came to 6 bases and at J to 7 bases, leaving 2 bases not matched to a gene. Germline assignment: CDR1 MNHEY and CDR2 SVGAGI. This CDR3 contains 13 residues.

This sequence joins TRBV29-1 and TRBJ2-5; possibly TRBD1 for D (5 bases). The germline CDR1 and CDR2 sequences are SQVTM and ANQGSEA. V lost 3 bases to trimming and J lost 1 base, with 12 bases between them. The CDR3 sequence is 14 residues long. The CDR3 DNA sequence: TGCAGCGTTGATATAGGGGTTATCCAAGAGACCCAGTACTTC. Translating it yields CSVDIGVIQETQYF. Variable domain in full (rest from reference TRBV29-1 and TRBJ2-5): SAVISQKPSRDICQRGTSLTIQCQVDSQVTMMFWYRQQPGQSLTLIATANQGSEATYESGFVIDKFPISRPNLTFSTLTVSNMSPEDSSIYLCSVDIGVIQETQYFGPGTRLLVL.